Listed here are 28 T cell receptor beta chains from one sample, sequenced in a study of shared clonotypes between healthy human individuals. The protocol was immunoSEQ multiplex PCR, while the TCRdb copy is restricted to in-frame clones and leaves out a portion. Here the sample spans millions of clones, over 85% being singletons. Naive CD8 cells lacked CD45RO and underwent positive selection for CCR7, leaving out terminally differentiated effector memory CD45RA+ cells. The sequenced material came from naive CD8+ T cells sorted from blood. The origin of the receptors is a man aged 18-30 years in good health.

This clone was seen a single time. V usage is TRBV5-4 and J usage is TRBJ1-1, with D hard to call. The CDR3 covers 12 residues. V lost 0 bases to trimming and J lost 14 bases, with 14 bases between them. CDR1 is SGHNT and CDR2 is YYREEE in the germline V gene (reference sequence). In nucleotides, the CDR3 is TGTGCCAGCAGCTTGGAGGACTCGGGAGCCTTCTTT. Its translation is CASSLEDSGAFF.

Points on this clone: Other DNA sequences within the sample encode an identical CDR3. The chain is built from TRBV27 and TRBJ2-7; 9 nucleotides line up with TRBD1. There are 12 residues in the CDR3. Per the germline V gene, CDR1 is MNHEY and CDR2 is SMNVEV (reference sequence). The V and J ends lost 3 bases and 7 bases, in that order; junction bases with no gene match: 1. CDR3 nucleotides: TGTGCCAGCAGTTTGACAGGGGGAGAGCAGTACTTC. Residues: CASSLTGGEQYF.

This chain joins TRBV9 and TRBJ2-3; TRBD1 might be the D (6 bases). The V gene lost 1 base and the J gene lost 0 bases, with 12 bases spanning the gap. Germline V CDR1 and CDR2: SGDLS, YYNGEE. This CDR3 is 16 amino acids long. The CDR3 DNA is TGTGCCAGCAGCGTATCAGGGGCTGAAAGCACAGATACGCAGTATTTT. It encodes CASSVSGAESTDTQYF.

This chain links TRBV2 with TRBJ1-2; no definite D call. This CDR3 region has 16 residues. The germline V gene encodes CDR1 SNHLY and CDR2 FYNNEI. Trimming left V 9 bases short and J 2 bases short, with 22 bases between. In DNA form, the CDR3 reads TGTGCCAGTGATGAGTGGGAGGGAGAACTCAACTATGGCTACACCTTC. This translates into CASDEWEGELNYGYTF.

The chain couples TRBV27 to TRBJ2-7; D is unclear. This CDR3 spans 13 amino acids. The germline V gene encodes CDR1 MNHEY and CDR2 SMNVEV (reference sequence). V lost 2 bases and J 5 bases, leaving 10 bases between the germline ends. CDR3 in amino acids: CASSLLRADEQYF. The CDR3 DNA reads TGTGCCAGCAGTTTACTTAGAGCAGACGAGCAGTACTTC.

The chain recombines TRBV21-1 with TRBJ2-1. TRBV21-1 is listed as a pseudogene. The CDR3 has 14 amino acids. The CDR3 loop reads CASREGRLRNEQFF. As DNA, the CDR3 is TGTGCCAGCAGGGAAGGACGTCTGAGGAATGAGCAGTTCTTC.

The chain links TRBV28 to TRBJ1-1; 9 bases are shared with TRBD1. This CDR3 is built from 13 residues. V shed 4 bases and J 5 bases; nucleotides not matched to a gene: 2. Germline CDR1 is MDHEN and CDR2 is SYDVKM. This chain's CDR3 is CASSYGTGTEAFF. CDR3 nucleotide sequence: TGTGCCAGCAGTTATGGGACAGGGACTGAAGCTTTCTTT.

In DNA, the CDR3 is TGCGCCAGCAGCCGGGTGCAGGGGTTGGCCCCGGGTGACGAGCAGTACTTC. It translates to CASSRVQGLAPGDEQYF. V and J are TRBV5-1 and TRBJ2-7, with D possibly being TRBD1 (6 bases). With 4 bases removed from V and 5 bases from J, the gap between germline ends came to 25 bases. Germline loops: CDR1 SGHRS, CDR2 YFSETQ. The CDR3 covers 17 residues. The complete variable domain, with remaining parts taken from reference TRBV5-1 and TRBJ2-7, reads KAGVTQTPRYLIKTRGQQVTLSCSPISGHRSVSWYQQTPGQGLQFLFEYFSETQRNKGNFPGRFSGRQFSNSRSEMNVSTLELGDSALYLCASSRVQGLAPGDEQYFGPGTRLTVT.

The chain carries TRBV10-2 and TRBJ2-3; TRBD2 aligns across 7 bases. V gave up 3 bases and J gave up 2 bases; unmatched junction bases: 5. Per germline, CDR1 WSHSY and CDR2 SAAADI. The CDR3 is made up of 15 amino acids. The CDR3 region is CASSEGTTYTDTQYF. The CDR3 region has the DNA TGCGCCAGCAGTGAAGGGACTACTTACACAGATACGCAGTATTTT.

This clone showed up just once. This rearrangement joins TRBV4-3 to TRBJ2-1, with TRBD2 matching 9 bases. In germline, CDR1 is LGHNA, CDR2 YSLEER. The CDR3 runs 17 residues. Trimming removed 0 bases from V and 6 bases from J; junction bases left unmatched: 9. CDR3 residues: CASSQEGLAGTLNEQFF. In nucleotides, the CDR3 is TGCGCCAGCAGCCAAGAAGGCCTAGCGGGGACCCTCAATGAGCAGTTCTTC.

The chain recombines TRBV6-1 with TRBJ2-5; 7 nucleotides agree with TRBD2. With 4 bases clipped from V and 5 bases from J, the junction kept 13 bases outside the gene matches. From germline, CDR1 is MNHNS and CDR2 SASEGT. This CDR3 is built from 16 residues. For the CDR3, the DNA is TGTGCCAGCAGTGGTTACCGGGACTGGGGAGGGGAGACCCAGTACTTC. This sequence encodes CASSGYRDWGGETQYF.

V gene TRBV29-1 combines with J gene TRBJ2-7; a possible D gene is TRBD1 (7 bases). The V gene's germline CDR1 is SQVTM and CDR2 ANQGSEA. This CDR3 comprises 14 residues. V was cut by 3 bases and J by 0 bases, with 12 bases left in between. CDR3 protein: CSVDQGGGSYEQYF. The CDR3 nucleotides read TGCAGCGTTGATCAGGGGGGCGGCTCCTACGAGCAGTACTTC.

The rearrangement uses TRBV5-6 and TRBJ2-7, with 9 bases aligning to TRBD1. After removal of 2 bases from V and 4 bases from J, the junction contained 4 bases not matched to a gene. The CDR3 is 14 amino acids. Per germline, CDR1 SGHDT and CDR2 YYEEEE. The CDR3 bases are TGTGCCAGCAGCTTACAGGGGGCGGGGTACGAGCAGTACTTC. As protein: CASSLQGAGYEQYF.

CDR3 sequence: CASSWGQGGTDTQYF. CDR3 nucleotide sequence: TGTGCCAGCAGCTGGGGCCAAGGCGGCACAGATACGCAGTATTTT. V and J are TRBV11-2 and TRBJ2-3; possible D gene TRBD1, 5 bases. V was pared by 4 bases and J by 1 base, with 12 bases between. Per germline, CDR1 SGHAT and CDR2 FQNNGV. CDR3 length: 15 amino acids.

The CDR3 nucleotides read TGTGCCAGCAGTGAATTTCCGGGGCGGATAAATAATTCACCCCTCCACTTT. This codes for CASSEFPGRINNSPLHF. The V and J genes are TRBV6-1 and TRBJ1-6, with D possibly being TRBD1 (5 bases). V lost 2 bases, J lost 5 bases, and 16 bases lay in between. The CDR3 consists of 17 residues. Germline CDR1 and CDR2: MNHNS and SASEGT.

V usage is TRBV20-1 and J usage is TRBJ2-1; D call uncertain. The CDR3 is 10 amino acids. V was shortened by 0 bases and J by 9 bases, with 3 bases between the two germline ends. Germline CDR1 DFQATT, CDR2 SNEGSKA (reference sequence). CDR3 DNA sequence: TGCAGTGCTAGAGAGGGTGAGCAGTTCTTC. It encodes CSAREGEQFF.

This rearrangement joins TRBV13 to TRBJ2-5; D unclear. Trimming shortened V by 5 bases and J by 4 bases, and 11 bases separated the two germline ends. This CDR3 contains 13 residues. The germline gives CDR1 PRHDT, CDR2 FYEKMQ (reference sequence). CDR3 in amino acids: CASSLGSGETQYF. Written as DNA, the CDR3 is TGTGCCAGCAGCCTGGGCTCGGGAGAGACCCAGTACTTC. Full variable domain (outside the CDR3, taken from reference TRBV13 and TRBJ2-5): AAGVIQSPRHLIKEKRETATLKCYPIPRHDTVYWYQQGPGQDPQFLISFYEKMQSDKGSIPDRFSAQQFSDYHSELNMSSLELGDSALYFCASSLGSGETQYFGPGTRLLVL.

In DNA form, the CDR3 reads TGTGCCAGCAGCTCACAGCGAGAAGCTTTCTTT. Residues: CASSSQREAFF. The V gene is TRBV7-9, the J gene TRBJ1-1, with no clear D. The CDR3 loop spans 11 amino acids. The V gene lost 4 bases and the J gene lost 8 bases, with 8 bases spanning the gap. The germline V gene encodes CDR1 SEHNR and CDR2 FQNEAQ (reference sequence).

V is TRBV7-5 and J is TRBJ1-1. TRBV7-5 is a recognized pseudogene. This CDR3 region has 15 residues. This CDR3 reads CARSLLGGGYTEAFF. The CDR3 DNA follows: TGTGCCAGAAGTCTGCTTGGGGGGGGCTACACTGAAGCTTTCTTT.

The rearrangement links TRBV7-6 to TRBJ2-2, with a weak D call TRBD2 (6 bases). Germline loops: CDR1 SGHVS, CDR2 FNYEAQ. Trimming removed 5 bases at V and 5 bases at J, with 12 bases between. CDR3 length: 14 amino acids. This CDR3 reads CASSGSGPTGELFF. For the CDR3, the DNA is TGTGCCAGCAGCGGTAGCGGCCCTACCGGGGAGCTGTTTTTT.

This chain connects TRBV28 to TRBJ2-2; no clear D. The V and J ends lost 4 bases and 0 bases respectively, with 9 bases between them. CDR1 and CDR2 from the germline V gene are MDHEN and SYDVKM. The CDR3 length is 15 residues. This CDR3 is CASSWTETNTGELFF. The CDR3, as DNA: TGTGCCAGCAGTTGGACGGAGACGAACACCGGGGAGCTGTTTTTT.

V and J are TRBV28 and TRBJ2-1; 9 nucleotides line up with TRBD2. CDR3 length equals 15 residues. Germline V gene lookup returns CDR1 MDHEN and CDR2 SYDVKM. The trim removed 4 bases at V and 5 bases at J, leaving 6 bases unmatched. For the CDR3, the DNA is TGTGCCAGCAGTTGGCCAGCGGGGGGCAACAATGAGCAGTTCTTC. Its protein is CASSWPAGGNNEQFF.

This clone was detected only once. The chain recombines TRBV30 with TRBJ2-5, with D hard to call. The CDR3 consists of 15 residues. Germline V CDR1 and CDR2: GTSNPN, SVGIG (reference sequence). Trimming removed 0 bases from V and 3 bases from J, with 14 bases in between. The CDR3 loop reads CAWSVPETEKETQYF. The CDR3 DNA is TGTGCCTGGAGTGTACCTGAGACCGAAAAAGAGACCCAGTACTTC.

A note on this clone: Different DNA sequences within this sample yield the same CDR3. The J gene is TRBJ2-7, the V gene TRBV7-2; the D call may be TRBD1 or TRBD2 (5 bases each). CDR1 and CDR2 from the germline V gene are SGHTA and FQGNSA. V lost 3 bases, J lost 2 bases, and 8 bases lay in between. The CDR3 totals 13 residues. Here the CDR3 reads CASSLGTTYEQYF. For the CDR3, the DNA is TGTGCCAGCAGCTTGGGGACGACCTACGAGCAGTACTTC.

The CDR3 loop is CSVTLRDRGYEQYF. In nucleotides, the CDR3 is TGCAGCGTTACCCTCCGGGACAGGGGCTACGAGCAGTACTTC. The chain has TRBV29-1 and TRBJ2-7; TRBD1 aligns across 10 bases. The CDR3 runs 14 residues. The V gene end was trimmed by 5 bases and the J gene end by 3 bases; junction bases not matched to a gene: 7. From germline, CDR1 is SQVTM and CDR2 ANQGSEA.

The CDR3 here is CASSQDASLHFEQYF. Written as DNA, the CDR3 is TGCGCCAGCAGCCAAGATGCGTCCTTGCATTTCGAGCAGTACTTC. This sequence joins TRBV4-1 and TRBJ2-7, with D uncertain. The V and J ends lost 0 bases and 6 bases respectively, with 15 bases between them. Germline V gene sequence: CDR1 MGHRA, CDR2 YSYEKL. This CDR3 contains 15 residues.

The chain links TRBV19 to TRBJ2-1; a weak D match, TRBD2 (5 bases). CDR3 length equals 14 residues. V lost 5 bases and J 3 bases, leaving 11 bases between the germline ends. Germline V gene data show CDR1 as LNHDA and CDR2 as SQIVND (reference sequence). Here the CDR3 reads CASSPDYYYNEQFF. The CDR3 DNA is TGTGCCAGTAGTCCAGACTATTACTACAATGAGCAGTTCTTC.

V gene TRBV5-4 combines with J gene TRBJ2-7, with 9 bases identical to TRBD1. The CDR3 has 14 residues. Per the germline V gene, CDR1 is SGHNT and CDR2 is YYREEE (reference sequence). The junction had 6 bases not matched to a gene; V was cut back by 3 bases and J by 5 bases. CDR3 bases: TGTGCCAGCAGCTGGCGGGACAGGGACCACGAGCAGTACTTC. Translation: CASSWRDRDHEQYF.